This TCR beta chain was identified during a study of shared clonotypes between healthy human individuals. Assay: immunoSEQ multiplex PCR; the TCRdb copy retains only in-frame clones and omits some. Of approximately 2,300,000 clones listed, roughly 90% are singletons. Points from the study as a whole: Generation probabilities were higher for clonotypes shared across all four sorted-subset donors than for unshared ones. For naive CD4 cells, roughly 5% of clonotypes were shared across a handful of donors.

The CDR3 is 16 amino acids. The V gene's germline CDR1 is MNHNY and CDR2 SVGAGI (reference sequence). The junction had 5 bases not matched to a gene; V was cut back by 6 bases and J by 0 bases. With respect to this clone: Its target is not known.

The chain recombines TRBV6-6 with TRBJ1-3, with 10 positions matching TRBD1. This sequence was found in a young man in good health. Some clones in this sample may be carry-over from other donors' samples. Sequenced sample: naive CD4+ T cells from PBMCs. Subset of the sample: CD45RA+ positively selected. This CDR3 reads CASSQGQGGSGNTIYF. CDR3 DNA: TGTGCCAGCAGCCAAGGACAGGGGGGCTCTGGAAACACCATATATTTT.